This T cell receptor beta chain was captured in a study of blood T cell repertoires in COVID-19. Study context: Collection of acute and convalescent COVID-19 samples took place in the United States, Italy and Spain. PBMCs, B-cell-depleted T cells, or T cells provided the cDNA or gDNA that made up the material.

Authors' analysis steps: By means of reference gene primer amplification, nucleated cell counts were estimated. This table comes from immunoSEQ multiplex PCR, and its TCRdb copy is limited to in-frame clones, with some not included. The DNA was the basis for D and trimming; V, J and clone size are from that table. The table shows about 140,000 clones, with about four fifths occurring only once. The CDR3 length is 14 residues. CDR1 is SNHLY and CDR2 is FYNNEI in the germline V gene. The trim removed 8 bases at V and 5 bases at J, leaving 6 bases unmatched. This sequence joins TRBV2 and TRBJ1-6; 7 bases are shared with TRBD1. Sequenced: peripheral blood. The receptor was isolated from a woman aged 55-69 years with acute or convalescent COVID-19. DNA of the CDR3: TGTGCCAGCGGCCGGGACAGCAATAATTCACCCCTCCACTTT. This gives the protein CASGRDSNNSPLHF.